This entry describes one T cell receptor beta chain. Its antigen is still unknown. No base quality values were provided; no much bigger clone lies one nucleotide off. The data derive from a study of blood T cell repertoires in COVID-19 (dated by TCRdb to about 2020). Describing the broader study: The collaborator samples originated in the United States, Italy and Spain and spanned the acute and convalescent phases of COVID-19. Where available, HLA class I and class II types were obtained from metadata supplied by the sample provider rather than from assay-based typing. Deeply sampled blood TCRbeta repertoires from subjects exposed to, actively infected with, or recovered from COVID-19 were included in the dataset. The prospective study material was composed of cDNA or gDNA derived from T cells, B-cell-depleted T cells, or PBMCs. The repertoires were released in a freely available public database intended as a resource for research on the immune response to SARS-CoV-2. Samples were obtained from the ongoing ImmuneRACE study (first 160 participants) and from about 1,300 subjects provided by 6 global collaborators. A de-identified subject ID, COVID-19 status, age in years and sex were almost always included in the sample metadata.

Overall study results and their limits: How much clinical and demographic metadata was included differed by source and by participant, and the metadata was provided uncurated.

Whole blood was collected in K2EDTA tubes by collaborating institutions according to the institutions' own protocols. For TCRbeta analysis, collaborators shipped samples as frozen whole blood, isolated PBMCs, or DNA extracted from either of those sample types. TCRbeta CDR3 regions were amplified from genomic DNA using the immunoSEQ Assay, a bias-controlled multiplex PCR. For the original study's pipeline: The number of nucleated cells in each sample was estimated from the amplification of reference gene primers within the assay. To quantify the absolute abundance of each unique TCRbeta CDR3 rearrangement, sequence reads were collapsed and filtered. Productive Simpson clonality was computed per sample as the square root of Simpson's diversity index over productive rearrangements. TCRdb holds this immuneACCESS table with in-frame rearrangements only. Some clones are missing; in checked studies, unresolved V genes explain under half, and the rest has no known cause. V and J calls and clone size are copied from that table; D and trimming were computed from the DNA. This sample has roughly 150,000 clones in its table, and about four fifths of those were observed once. Less than 9.5% of the sample rests with the top ten.

The receptor comes from a human donor in a cohort sampled during active COVID-19. The sequenced sample consisted of peripheral blood.

The bases are TGTGCCAGCAGCTTAGCCCCAGCCGTCCAGGGTGAGCAGTTCTTC. It specifies CASSLAPAVQGEQFF. The chain joins TRBV7-2 to TRBJ2-1; a tentative D match to TRBD1 spans 5 bases. Per the germline V gene, SGHTA is the CDR1 and FQGNSA is the CDR2. Trimming removed 0 bases from V and 9 bases from J, leaving 15 bases between the germline ends. The CDR3, from cysteine to phenylalanine, totals 15 residues. The read is trimmed to its CDR3 DNA, 45 bases read in frame from base 1.